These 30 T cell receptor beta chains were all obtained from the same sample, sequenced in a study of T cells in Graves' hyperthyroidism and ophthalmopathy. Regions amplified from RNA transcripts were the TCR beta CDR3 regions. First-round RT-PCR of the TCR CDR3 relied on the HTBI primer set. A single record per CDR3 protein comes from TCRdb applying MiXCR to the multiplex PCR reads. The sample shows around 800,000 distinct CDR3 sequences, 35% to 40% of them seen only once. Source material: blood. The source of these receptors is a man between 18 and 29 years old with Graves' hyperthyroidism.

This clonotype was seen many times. The CDR3 loop is CSVRQGDGATQYF. DNA for the CDR3: TGCAGCGTAAGGCAGGGGGACGGGGCGACCCAGTACTTC. This chain connects TRBV29-1 to TRBJ2-5, with 7 bases matching TRBD1. The junction had 11 bases not matched to a gene; V was cut back by 6 bases and J by 7 bases. CDR1 and CDR2 (germline): SQVTM, ANQGSEA. The CDR3 covers 13 residues.

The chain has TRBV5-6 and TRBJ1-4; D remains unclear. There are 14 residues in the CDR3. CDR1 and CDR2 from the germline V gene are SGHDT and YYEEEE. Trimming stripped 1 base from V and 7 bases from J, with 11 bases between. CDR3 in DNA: TGTGCCAGCAGCTTGTGGTGTTTAAGTGAAAAACTGTTTTTT. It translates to CASSLWCLSEKLFF.

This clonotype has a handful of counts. The DNA of the CDR3 is TGTGCCAGCAGCGTGAACAGGGGGCGCACTGAAGCTTTCTTT. This translates into CASSVNRGRTEAFF. This chain uses TRBV5-4 with TRBJ1-1; 9 bases line up with TRBD1. The germline CDR1 and CDR2 sequences are SGHNT and YYREEE (reference sequence). CDR3 length: 14 amino acids. V gave up 4 bases and J gave up 4 bases; unmatched junction bases: 5.

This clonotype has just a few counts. The DNA of the CDR3 is TGTGCCATCAGCCCGGGACAGCGCTATGGCTACACCTTC. This encodes CAISPGQRYGYTF. The rearrangement links TRBV10-3 to TRBJ1-2; 7 nucleotides align to TRBD1. This CDR3 is built from 13 residues. V shed 6 bases and J 4 bases; nucleotides not matched to a gene: 5. Looked up from germline, CDR1 is ENHRY and CDR2 is SYGVKD.

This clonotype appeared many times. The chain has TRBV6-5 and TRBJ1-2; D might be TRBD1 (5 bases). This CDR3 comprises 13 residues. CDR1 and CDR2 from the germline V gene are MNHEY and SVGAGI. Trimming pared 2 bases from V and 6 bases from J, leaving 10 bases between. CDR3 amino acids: CASSYPGQDGYTF. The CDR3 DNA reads TGTGCCAGCAGTTACCCAGGGCAGGATGGCTACACCTTC.

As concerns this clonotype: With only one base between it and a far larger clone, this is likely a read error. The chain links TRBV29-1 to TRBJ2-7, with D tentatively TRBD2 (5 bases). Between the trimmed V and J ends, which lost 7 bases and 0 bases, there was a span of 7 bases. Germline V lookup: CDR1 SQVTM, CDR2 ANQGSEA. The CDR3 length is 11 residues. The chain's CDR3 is CSAGNSYEQYF. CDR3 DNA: TGCAGCGCCGGGAACTCCTACGAGCAGTACTTC.

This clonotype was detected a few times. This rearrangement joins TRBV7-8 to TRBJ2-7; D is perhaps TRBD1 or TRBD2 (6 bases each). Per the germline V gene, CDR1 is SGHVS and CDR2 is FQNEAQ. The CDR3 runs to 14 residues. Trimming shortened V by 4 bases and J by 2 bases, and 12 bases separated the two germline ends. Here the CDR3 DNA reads TGTGCCAGCAGCTCCGGGGGCATAACCTACGAGCAGTACTTC. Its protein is CASSSGGITYEQYF.

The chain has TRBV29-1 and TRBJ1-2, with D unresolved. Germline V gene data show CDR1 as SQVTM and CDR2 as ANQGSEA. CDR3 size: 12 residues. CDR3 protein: CSDSPVQYGYTF. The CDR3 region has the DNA TGCAGTGACTCCCCGGTCCAGTATGGCTACACCTTC.

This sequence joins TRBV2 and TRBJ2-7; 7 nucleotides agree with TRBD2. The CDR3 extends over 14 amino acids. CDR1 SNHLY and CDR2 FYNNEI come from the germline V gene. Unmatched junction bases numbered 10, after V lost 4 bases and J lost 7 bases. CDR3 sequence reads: CASSASSGPREQYF. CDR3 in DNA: TGTGCCAGCAGTGCCTCTAGCGGCCCTAGAGAGCAGTACTTC. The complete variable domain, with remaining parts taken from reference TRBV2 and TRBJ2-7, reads EPEVTQTPSHQVTQMGQEVILRCVPISNHLYFYWYRQILGQKVEFLVSFYNNEISEKSEIFDDQFSVERPDGSNFTLKIRSTKLEDSAMYFCASSASSGPREQYFGPGTRLTVT.

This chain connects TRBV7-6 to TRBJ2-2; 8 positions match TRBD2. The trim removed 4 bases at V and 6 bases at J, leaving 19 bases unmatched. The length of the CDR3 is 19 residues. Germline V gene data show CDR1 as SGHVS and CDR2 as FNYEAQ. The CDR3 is CASSWASKSGSAVAGELFF. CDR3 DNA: TGTGCCAGCAGCTGGGCATCCAAGAGCGGGAGTGCCGTAGCCGGGGAGCTGTTTTTT. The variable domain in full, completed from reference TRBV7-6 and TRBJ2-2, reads GAGVSQSPRYKVTKRGQDVALRCDPISGHVSLYWYRQALGQGPEFLTYFNYEAQQDKSGLPNDRFSAERPEGSISTLTIQRTEQRDSAMYRCASSWASKSGSAVAGELFFGEGSRLTVL.

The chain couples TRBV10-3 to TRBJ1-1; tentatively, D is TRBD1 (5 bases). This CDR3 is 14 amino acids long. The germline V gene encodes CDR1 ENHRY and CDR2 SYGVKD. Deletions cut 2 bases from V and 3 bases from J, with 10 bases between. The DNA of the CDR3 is TGTGCCATCAGTGAGGGGGGGGGTCACACTGAAGCTTTCTTT. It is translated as CAISEGGGHTEAFF.

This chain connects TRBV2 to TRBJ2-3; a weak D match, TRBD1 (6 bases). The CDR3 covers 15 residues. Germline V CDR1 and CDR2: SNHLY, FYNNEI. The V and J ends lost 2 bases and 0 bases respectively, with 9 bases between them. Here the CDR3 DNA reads TGTGCCAGCAGTGAATTCGGGACAAGCACAGATACGCAGTATTTT. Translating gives CASSEFGTSTDTQYF.

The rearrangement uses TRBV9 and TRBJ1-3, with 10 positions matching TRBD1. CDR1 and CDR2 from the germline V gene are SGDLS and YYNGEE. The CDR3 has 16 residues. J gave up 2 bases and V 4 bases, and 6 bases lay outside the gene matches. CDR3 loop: CASSPGQGRTGNTIYF. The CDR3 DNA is TGTGCCAGCAGCCCGGGACAGGGGCGAACTGGAAACACCATATATTTT. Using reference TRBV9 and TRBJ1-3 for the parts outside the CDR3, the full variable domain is DSGVTQTPKHLITATGQRVTLRCSPRSGDLSVYWYQQSLDQGLQFLIQYYNGEERAKGNILERFSAQQFPDLHSELNLSSLELGDSALYFCASSPGQGRTGNTIYFGEGSWLTVV.

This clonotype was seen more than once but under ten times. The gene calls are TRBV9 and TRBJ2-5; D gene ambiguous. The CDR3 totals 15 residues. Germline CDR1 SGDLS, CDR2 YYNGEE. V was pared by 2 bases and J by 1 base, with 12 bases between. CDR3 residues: CASSVDGQTQETQYF. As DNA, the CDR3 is TGTGCCAGCAGCGTTGACGGGCAGACCCAAGAGACCCAGTACTTC. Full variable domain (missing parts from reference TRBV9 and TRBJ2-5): DSGVTQTPKHLITATGQRVTLRCSPRSGDLSVYWYQQSLDQGLQFLIQYYNGEERAKGNILERFSAQQFPDLHSELNLSSLELGDSALYFCASSVDGQTQETQYFGPGTRLLVL.

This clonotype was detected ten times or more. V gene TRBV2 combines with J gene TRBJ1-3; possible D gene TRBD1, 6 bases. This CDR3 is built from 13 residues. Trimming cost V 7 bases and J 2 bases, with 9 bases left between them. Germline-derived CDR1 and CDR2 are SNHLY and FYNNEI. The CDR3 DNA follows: TGTGCCAGCAAGGGGGAAGCTGGAAACACCATATATTTT. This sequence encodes CASKGEAGNTIYF. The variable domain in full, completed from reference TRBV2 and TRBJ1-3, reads EPEVTQTPSHQVTQMGQEVILRCVPISNHLYFYWYRQILGQKVEFLVSFYNNEISEKSEIFDDQFSVERPDGSNFTLKIRSTKLEDSAMYFCASKGEAGNTIYFGEGSWLTVV.

The CDR3 loop reads CASAPTGNFSRRYF. In nucleotides, the CDR3 is TGTGCCAGCGCCCCAACAGGGAACTTCTCCCGGCGGTACTTC. This rearrangement joins TRBV2 to TRBJ2-7; D might be TRBD1 (6 bases). V shed 8 bases and J shed 12 bases, with 26 bases lying between them. CDR3 length: 14 residues. Per germline, CDR1 SNHLY and CDR2 FYNNEI.

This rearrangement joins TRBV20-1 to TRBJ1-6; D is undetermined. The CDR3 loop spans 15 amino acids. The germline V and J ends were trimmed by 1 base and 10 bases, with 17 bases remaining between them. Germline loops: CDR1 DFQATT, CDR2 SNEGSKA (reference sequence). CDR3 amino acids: CSARGPTEVYSPLHF. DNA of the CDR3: TGCAGTGCTAGAGGTCCCACGGAGGTCTACTCACCCCTCCACTTT.

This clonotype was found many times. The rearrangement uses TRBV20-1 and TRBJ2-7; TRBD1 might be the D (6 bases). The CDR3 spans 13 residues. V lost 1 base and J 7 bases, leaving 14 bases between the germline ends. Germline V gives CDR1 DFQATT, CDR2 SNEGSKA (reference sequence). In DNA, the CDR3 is TGCAGTGCTAGAGTATGGGGGCCAGGAGAGCAGTACTTC. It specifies CSARVWGPGEQYF.

The CDR3 protein is CSAAGTTPSYEQYF. As DNA, the CDR3 is TGCAGTGCGGCCGGGACTACTCCCTCCTACGAGCAGTACTTC. V gene TRBV20-1 combines with J gene TRBJ2-7; 7 bases fit TRBD2. The trim removed 6 bases at V and 0 bases at J, leaving 8 bases unmatched. This CDR3 is 14 amino acids long. Germline lookup yields CDR1 DFQATT and CDR2 SNEGSKA (reference sequence).

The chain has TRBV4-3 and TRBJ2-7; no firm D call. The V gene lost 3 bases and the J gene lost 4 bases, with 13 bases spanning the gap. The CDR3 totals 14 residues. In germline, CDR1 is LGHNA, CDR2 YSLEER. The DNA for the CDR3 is TGCGCCAGCAGCCATGGGATCCTGGATTACGAGCAGTACTTC. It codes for CASSHGILDYEQYF.

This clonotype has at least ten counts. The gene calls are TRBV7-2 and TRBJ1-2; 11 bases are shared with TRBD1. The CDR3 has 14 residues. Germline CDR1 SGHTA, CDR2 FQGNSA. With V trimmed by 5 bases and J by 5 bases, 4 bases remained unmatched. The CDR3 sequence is CASSPGTGGYGYTF. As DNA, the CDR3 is TGTGCCAGCAGCCCAGGGACAGGGGGTTATGGCTACACCTTC.

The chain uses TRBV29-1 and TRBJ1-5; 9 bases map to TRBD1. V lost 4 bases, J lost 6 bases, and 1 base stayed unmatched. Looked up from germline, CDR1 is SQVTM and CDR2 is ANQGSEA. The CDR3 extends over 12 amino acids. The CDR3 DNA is TGCAGCGTTGGGGACAGGGTTCAGCCCCAGCATTTT. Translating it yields CSVGDRVQPQHF.

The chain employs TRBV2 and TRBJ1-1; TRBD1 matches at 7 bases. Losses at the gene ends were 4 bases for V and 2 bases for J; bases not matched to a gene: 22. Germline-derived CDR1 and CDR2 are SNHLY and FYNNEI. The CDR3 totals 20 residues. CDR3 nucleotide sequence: TGTGCCAGCAGTGGGGAAAGGGGCGGCCAGGGGGGACCAAAAAACACTGAAGCTTTCTTT. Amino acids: CASSGERGGQGGPKNTEAFF.

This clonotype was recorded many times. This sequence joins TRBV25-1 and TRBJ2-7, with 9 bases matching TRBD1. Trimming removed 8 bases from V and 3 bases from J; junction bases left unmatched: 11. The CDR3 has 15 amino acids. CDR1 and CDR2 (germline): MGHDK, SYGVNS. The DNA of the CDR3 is TGTGCCAGCCTCCCGGGACAGGGCGAGCACTACGAGCAGTACTTC. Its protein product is CASLPGQGEHYEQYF.

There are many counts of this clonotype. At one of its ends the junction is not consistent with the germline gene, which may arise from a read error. CDR3 sequence (DNA): TGTGCTAGCAGCCCCCGGGCAGGAGACCTAGAGACCCAGTACTTC. It translates to CASSPRAGDLETQYF. The rearrangement links TRBV7-7 to TRBJ2-5, with D unresolved. In germline, CDR1 is SSHAT, CDR2 FNYEAQ (reference sequence). The CDR3 runs to 15 residues.

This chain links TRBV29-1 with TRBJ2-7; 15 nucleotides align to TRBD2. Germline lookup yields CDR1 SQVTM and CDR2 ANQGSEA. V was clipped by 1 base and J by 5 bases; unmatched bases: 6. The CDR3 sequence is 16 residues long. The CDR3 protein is CSVEAGTSGGKDEQYF. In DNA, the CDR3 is TGCAGCGTTGAAGCCGGGACTAGCGGGGGGAAAGACGAGCAGTACTTC.

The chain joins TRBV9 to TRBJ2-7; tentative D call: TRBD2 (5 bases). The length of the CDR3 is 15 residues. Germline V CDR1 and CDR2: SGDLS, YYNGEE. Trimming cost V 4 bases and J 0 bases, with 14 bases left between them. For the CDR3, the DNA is TGTGCCAGCAGCCCAAGGACGGGGTTCTCCTACGAGCAGTACTTC. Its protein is CASSPRTGFSYEQYF.

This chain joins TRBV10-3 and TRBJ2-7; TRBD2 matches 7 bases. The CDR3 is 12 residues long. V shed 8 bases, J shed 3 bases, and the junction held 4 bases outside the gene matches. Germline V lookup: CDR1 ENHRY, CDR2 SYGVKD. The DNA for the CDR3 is TGTGCCATCGGGGGAGGGTACTACGAGCAGTACTTC. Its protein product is CAIGGGYYEQYF.

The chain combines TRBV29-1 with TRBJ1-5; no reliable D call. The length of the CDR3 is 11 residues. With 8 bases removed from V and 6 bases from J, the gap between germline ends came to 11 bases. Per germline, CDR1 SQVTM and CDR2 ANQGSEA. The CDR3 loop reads CSLVSGQPQHF. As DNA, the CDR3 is TGCAGCTTAGTCTCGGGTCAGCCCCAGCATTTT.

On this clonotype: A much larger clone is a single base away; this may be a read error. The CDR3 spells CYIRRGGKTQYF. CDR3 DNA: TGTTATATTCGGCGGGGGGGCAAGACCCAGTACTTC. The J gene is TRBJ2-5, the V gene TRBV15; 9 bases agree with TRBD2. Germline V gene lookup returns CDR1 LNHNV and CDR2 YYDKDF (reference sequence). The length of the CDR3 is 12 residues.